One sample yielded the 22 T cell receptor beta chains listed below, sequenced in a study of T cells expressing NK-cell markers. TCRdb processed the 5' RACE reads again and assigns one entry to each CDR3 protein, with no DNA. The sample features roughly 150,000 distinct CDR3 sequences, with under 20% in its top ten. The sequencing input was blood T cells: a sorted CD56 or NKG2C T cell subset, CD4+ or CD8+ T cells, or bulk PBMC T cells (not recorded which). Source of these receptors: a woman between 18 and 75 years old in good health.

The V and J genes are TRBV24-1 and TRBJ2-1; TCRdb gives TRBD2 as the D gene, but with no DNA this cannot be confirmed. The CDR3 runs to 16 residues. Germline-derived CDR1 and CDR2 are KGHDR and SFDVKD. The CDR3 sequence is CATSDPGLAGAYEQFF.

This chain connects TRBV20-1 to TRBJ1-5; the TRBD1 assignment by TCRdb is unverifiable without DNA. CDR3 length equals 15 residues. Germline V gene data show CDR1 as DFQATT and CDR2 as SNEGSKA (reference sequence). CDR3 loop: CSASVKGQQNQPQHF.

The V call is TRBV5-1, the J call TRBJ2-1; absent DNA, TCRdb's TRBD1 call cannot be checked. Per the germline V gene, CDR1 is SGHRS and CDR2 is YFSETQ. The length of the CDR3 is 16 residues. The CDR3 protein is CASSLLPGVSYNEQFF. Combining the CDR3 with reference TRBV5-1 and TRBJ2-1 gives the whole variable domain KAGVTQTPRYLIKTRGQQVTLSCSPISGHRSVSWYQQTPGQGLQFLFEYFSETQRNKGNFPGRFSGRQFSNSRSEMNVSTLELGDSALYLCASSLLPGVSYNEQFFGPGTRLTVL.

The chain carries TRBV20-1 and TRBJ2-3; the TCRdb call, TRBD1, lacks DNA for checking. The V gene's germline CDR1 is DFQATT and CDR2 SNEGSKA (reference sequence). CDR3 length: 14 amino acids. CDR3 amino acids: CSARDLRGTDTQYF.

The CDR3 loop is CASSRNPTGSSQETQYF. The chain couples TRBV5-1 to TRBJ2-5; TCRdb's assignment of TRBD2 cannot be checked, as there is no DNA. CDR1 is SGHRS, CDR2 YFSETQ, per germline. CDR3 length: 17 amino acids.

CDR3: CASSVGQMNTEAFF. The chain has TRBV5-1 and TRBJ1-1; TCRdb calls TRBD1, which cannot be checked without DNA. Germline values: CDR1 SGHRS, CDR2 YFSETQ. The CDR3 has 14 amino acids.

This chain connects TRBV5-1 to TRBJ1-2; TCRdb reports TRBD1, a call that lacks DNA to check it against. Per the germline V gene, CDR1 is SGHRS and CDR2 is YFSETQ. The CDR3 is 14 amino acids. Here the CDR3 reads CASSIPQGNYGYTF.

The V gene is TRBV12-3 or TRBV12-4, the J gene TRBJ1-2; TCRdb outputs TRBD1, but without DNA this stays unchecked. The length of the CDR3 is 14 residues. CDR3 in amino acids: CASRERDRAYGYTF.

This chain connects TRBV20-1 to TRBJ1-1; no DNA is available, so the TRBD1 call from TCRdb remains unchecked. The CDR3 contains 14 residues. Germline assignment: CDR1 DFQATT and CDR2 SNEGSKA (reference sequence). The CDR3 loop is CSARDQQGHTEAFF.

CDR3 sequence: CASSLAGVGAETQYF. V and J are TRBV5-6 and TRBJ2-5; TCRdb selects TRBD1, and the lack of DNA leaves this call unchecked. This CDR3 has 15 residues. CDR1 and CDR2 from the germline V gene are SGHDT and YYEEEE.

V and J are TRBV20-1 and TRBJ1-2. The CDR3 length is 12 residues. CDR1 and CDR2 (germline): DFQATT, SNEGSKA (reference sequence). CDR3 protein: CSAYSGEDGYTF.

The V call is TRBV12-3 or TRBV12-4, the J call TRBJ2-1; lacking DNA, the TRBD1 call made by TCRdb goes unchecked. The CDR3 runs to 13 residues. The chain's CDR3 is CASSLSQGYEQFF.

The rearrangement uses TRBV7-9 and TRBJ2-7; as DNA is missing, the TRBD1 call by TCRdb cannot be tested. Germline-derived CDR1 and CDR2 are SEHNR and FQNEAQ (reference sequence). The CDR3 extends over 15 amino acids. Here the CDR3 reads CASSPLSESSYEQYF.

This chain connects TRBV4-1 to TRBJ2-2. From germline, CDR1 is MGHRA and CDR2 YSYEKL. CDR3 size: 16 residues. The CDR3 here is CASSPRGGPNTGELFF.

The rearrangement uses TRBV6-1 and TRBJ2-1. Germline assignment: CDR1 MNHNS and CDR2 SASEGT. The CDR3 length is 15 residues. CDR3 protein: CASSEMATEYNEQFF.

The chain links TRBV9 to TRBJ1-2; the D call from TCRdb, TRBD1, cannot be confirmed without DNA. The CDR3 consists of 14 residues. The germline gives CDR1 SGDLS, CDR2 YYNGEE. The CDR3 loop reads CASSATGQSVGYTF.

This rearrangement joins TRBV7-9 to TRBJ2-7; with no DNA, the TCRdb D assignment of TRBD1 cannot be verified. Germline V gives CDR1 SEHNR, CDR2 FQNEAQ (reference sequence). This CDR3 region has 17 residues. The CDR3 here is CASSLQDRVVGTYEQYF.

The chain is built from TRBV5-1 and TRBJ2-3; TCRdb designates TRBD2, a call that cannot be tested without DNA. The CDR3 sequence is 18 residues long. Germline values: CDR1 SGHRS, CDR2 YFSETQ. CDR3 region: CASSLTGTSGGLVDTQYF.

CDR3 amino acids: CASSLGVQGTEAFF. The V call is TRBV5-1, the J call TRBJ1-1; absent DNA, TCRdb's TRBD1 call cannot be checked. The CDR3 is 14 residues long. The germline CDR1 and CDR2 sequences are SGHRS and YFSETQ.

The rearrangement joins TRBV9 to TRBJ2-3; without DNA, the TCRdb call of TRBD2 cannot be checked. The germline V gene encodes CDR1 SGDLS and CDR2 YYNGEE. CDR3 length: 14 amino acids. CDR3 loop: CASSPRGFADTQYF.

CDR3 in amino acids: CASSPRLHTGGYTF. The chain joins TRBV27 to TRBJ1-2; TCRdb designates TRBD1, a call that cannot be tested without DNA. The germline CDR1 and CDR2 sequences are MNHEY and SMNVEV (reference sequence). CDR3 length equals 14 residues.

This rearrangement joins TRBV6-5 to TRBJ2-2. CDR1 is MNHEY, CDR2 SVGAGI, per germline. This CDR3 spans 15 amino acids. CDR3 in amino acids: CASSYFSGVTGELFF.